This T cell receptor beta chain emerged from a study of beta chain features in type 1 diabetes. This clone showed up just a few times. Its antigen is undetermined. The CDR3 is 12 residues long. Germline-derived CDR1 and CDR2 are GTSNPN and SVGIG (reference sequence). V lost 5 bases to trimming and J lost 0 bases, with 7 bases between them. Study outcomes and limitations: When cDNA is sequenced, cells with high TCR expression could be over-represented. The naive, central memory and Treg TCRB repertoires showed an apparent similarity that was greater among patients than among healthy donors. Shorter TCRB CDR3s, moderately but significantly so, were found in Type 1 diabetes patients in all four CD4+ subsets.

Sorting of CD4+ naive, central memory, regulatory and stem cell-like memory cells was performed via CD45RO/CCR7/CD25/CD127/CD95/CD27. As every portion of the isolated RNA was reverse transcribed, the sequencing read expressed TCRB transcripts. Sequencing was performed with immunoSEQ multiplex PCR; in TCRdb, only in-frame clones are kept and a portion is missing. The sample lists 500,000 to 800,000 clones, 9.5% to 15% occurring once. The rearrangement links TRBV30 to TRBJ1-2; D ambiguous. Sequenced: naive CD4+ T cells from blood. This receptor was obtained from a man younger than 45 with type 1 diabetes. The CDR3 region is CAWSITNYGYTF. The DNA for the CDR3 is TGTGCCTGGTCCATAACTAACTATGGCTACACCTTC.